The 22 T cell receptor beta chains presented below share a single source sample, sequenced in a study of blood T cell repertoires in COVID-19. Method: immunoSEQ multiplex PCR; TCRdb's copy keeps in-frame clones and lacks some. Of more than 95,000 clones listed, 80% to 95% are singletons. Sequencing was performed on peripheral blood. These receptors were obtained from a man aged 50-60 years with COVID-19, enrolled during active disease.

The chain has TRBV10-3 and TRBJ1-1, with TRBD1 as a possible D gene (6 bases). Trimming took 3 bases from V and 4 from J, leaving 6 bases between them. The germline V gene has CDR1 ENHRY and CDR2 SYGVKD. This CDR3 has 12 residues. Here the CDR3 DNA reads TGTGCCATCAGTGACAGGGGCACTGAAGCTTTCTTT. Protein product: CAISDRGTEAFF.

V gene TRBV11-1 combines with J gene TRBJ1-6; tentative D call: TRBD1 (5 bases). The CDR3 runs to 13 residues. Between the trimmed V and J ends, which lost 5 bases and 8 bases, there was a span of 10 bases. CDR1 SGHAT and CDR2 FQDESV come from the germline V gene (reference sequence). The CDR3 region has the DNA TGTGCCAGCAGCCGATTAGGGGATTCACCCCTCCACTTT. Translating it yields CASSRLGDSPLHF. The complete variable domain, with remaining parts taken from reference TRBV11-1 and TRBJ1-6, reads EAEVAQSPRYKITEKSQAVAFWCDPISGHATLYWYRQILGQGPELLVQFQDESVVDDSQLPKDRFSAERLKGVDSTLKIQPAELGDSAMYLCASSRLGDSPLHFGNGTRLTVT.

The chain carries TRBV14 and TRBJ2-2, with D perhaps TRBD2 (5 bases). This CDR3 comprises 16 residues. Per germline, CDR1 SGHDN and CDR2 FVKESK. The V end lost 3 bases, the J end lost 4 bases, and 15 bases lay between the germline ends. CDR3 sequence reads: CASSHFGAEVTGELFF. The CDR3 DNA reads TGTGCCAGCAGCCATTTTGGAGCGGAGGTCACCGGGGAGCTGTTTTTT. The variable domain in full, completed from reference TRBV14 and TRBJ2-2, reads EAGVTQFPSHSVIEKGQTVTLRCDPISGHDNLYWYRRVMGKEIKFLLHFVKESKQDESGMPNNRFLAERTGGTYSTLKVQPAELEDSGVYFCASSHFGAEVTGELFFGEGSRLTVL.

This clone was seen a single time. V gene TRBV18 combines with J gene TRBJ1-2, with 9 bases aligning to TRBD1. Trimming cost V 0 bases and J 2 bases; bases outside gene matches: 4. Germline assignment: CDR1 KGHSH and CDR2 LQKENI. There are 16 residues in the CDR3. CDR3 coding DNA: TGTGCCAGCTCACCACCTGTAACAGGGGGCAACTATGGCTACACCTTC. As protein: CASSPPVTGGNYGYTF.

This sequence joins TRBV13 and TRBJ1-6; TRBD1 matches 9 bases. Germline lookup yields CDR1 PRHDT and CDR2 FYEKMQ (reference sequence). CDR3 length: 14 residues. V lost 7 bases to trimming and J lost 11 bases; unmatched junction nucleotides: 9. The chain's CDR3 is CASTTGTGTTPLHF. The CDR3 DNA reads TGTGCCAGCACTACGGGGACAGGGACGACACCCCTCCACTTT.

This sequence joins TRBV19 and TRBJ2-1, with D possibly TRBD2 on 5 matching bases. The CDR3 is 13 residues long. Trimming removed 3 bases from V and 12 bases from J, with 15 bases in between. Germline V gives CDR1 LNHDA, CDR2 SQIVND (reference sequence). CDR3 sequence: CASSISLAGLQFF. CDR3 bases: TGTGCCAGTAGTATTAGCCTGGCGGGCCTGCAGTTCTTC.

The J gene is TRBJ1-2, the V gene TRBV19, with 9 bases fitting TRBD1. V lost 3 bases, J lost 6 bases, and 11 bases stayed unmatched. The CDR3 length is 16 residues. CDR1 is LNHDA and CDR2 is SQIVND in the germline V gene (reference sequence). In DNA, the CDR3 is TGTGCCAGTAGTATCAACCGGGACAGGGAACATCATGGCTACACCTTC. Residues: CASSINRDREHHGYTF. Complete variable domain (other parts from reference TRBV19 and TRBJ1-2): DGGITQSPKYLFRKEGQNVTLSCEQNLNHDAMYWYRQDPGQGLRLIYYSQIVNDFQKGDIAEGYSVSREKKESFPLTVTSAQKNPTAFYLCASSINRDREHHGYTFGSGTRLTVV.

The chain recombines TRBV7-3 with TRBJ2-1, with D perhaps matching TRBD2 (5 bases). The CDR3 length is 16 residues. Trimming cost V 5 bases and J 7 bases, with 21 bases left between them. Germline CDR1 reads SGHTA; CDR2 reads FQGTGA. The CDR3 protein is CASSPRRAAHLNEQFF. The CDR3 DNA reads TGTGCCAGCAGCCCCCGTAGAGCGGCCCACTTGAATGAGCAGTTCTTC.

V and J are TRBV3-1 (or the pseudogene TRBV3-2) and TRBJ2-7, with a weak D call TRBD1 (6 bases). The CDR3 length is 13 residues. Per the germline V gene, CDR1 is LGHDT and CDR2 is YNNKEL (reference sequence). V lost 3 bases, J lost 5 bases, and 11 bases lay in between. The CDR3 nucleotides read TGTGCCAGCAGCCATCGACAGGTCCACGAGCAGTACTTC. Residues: CASSHRQVHEQYF.

This chain uses TRBV18 with TRBJ1-1; 9 bases are shared with TRBD1. Germline CDR1 is KGHSH and CDR2 is LQKENI. J was trimmed by 6 bases and V by 6 bases; bases with no gene match: 8. This CDR3 spans 14 amino acids. CDR3 loop: CASSEAQGAPEAFF. In nucleotides, the CDR3 is TGTGCCAGCTCGGAAGCACAGGGGGCACCTGAAGCTTTCTTT.

The chain uses TRBV4-2 and TRBJ2-7, with TRBD2 identical over 7 bases. This CDR3 has 16 residues. J lost 3 bases, V lost 0 bases, and 8 bases had no gene match. CDR1 and CDR2 (germline): LGHNA, YNFKEQ. This CDR3 is CASSQEQTSARYEQYF. The CDR3 DNA follows: TGTGCCAGCAGCCAAGAGCAAACTAGCGCGCGCTACGAGCAGTACTTC.

The J gene is TRBJ1-5, the V gene TRBV15; D remains unclear. V lost 4 bases and J 7 bases, leaving 11 bases between the germline ends. The germline V gene has CDR1 LNHNV and CDR2 YYDKDF (reference sequence). The CDR3 spans 13 residues. CDR3 residues: CATSTGPQQPQHF. Written as DNA, the CDR3 is TGTGCCACCAGCACAGGCCCTCAACAGCCCCAGCATTTT. The complete variable domain, with remaining parts taken from reference TRBV15 and TRBJ1-5, reads DAMVIQNPRYQVTQFGKPVTLSCSQTLNHNVMYWYQQKSSQAPKLLFHYYDKDFNNEADTPDNFQSRRPNTSFCFLDIRSPGLGDTAMYLCATSTGPQQPQHFGDGTRLSIL.

V gene TRBV19 combines with J gene TRBJ1-1; D is unresolved. CDR1 and CDR2 (germline): LNHDA, SQIVND (reference sequence). This CDR3 has 15 amino acids. The V and J ends lost 0 bases and 1 base respectively, with 9 bases between them. The CDR3 spells CASSIDLRRNTEAFF. As DNA, the CDR3 is TGTGCCAGTAGTATAGATTTGAGGAGGAACACTGAAGCTTTCTTT.

V gene TRBV5-1 combines with J gene TRBJ2-5, with TRBD1 matching 7 bases. After removal of 1 base from V and 5 bases from J, the junction contained 8 bases not matched to a gene. CDR3 length equals 15 residues. Germline V gives CDR1 SGHRS, CDR2 YFSETQ. CDR3: CASSLSTGEEETQYF. The CDR3 DNA reads TGCGCCAGCAGCTTGAGTACAGGGGAAGAGGAGACCCAGTACTTC.

The J gene is TRBJ2-3, the V gene TRBV6-5; D possibly corresponds to TRBD2 (5 bases). Between the trimmed V and J ends, which lost 0 bases and 6 bases, there was a span of 13 bases. In germline, CDR1 is MNHEY, CDR2 SVGAGI. CDR3 size: 15 residues. The CDR3 nucleotides read TGTGCCAGCAGTTACTCTCGGGCGGGCCTGGATACGCAGTATTTT. Its protein product is CASSYSRAGLDTQYF.

J is TRBJ2-2 and V is TRBV7-6; D is unresolved. The germline V gene has CDR1 SGHVS and CDR2 FNYEAQ. CDR3 length: 16 amino acids. V lost 1 base and J lost 0, with 9 bases in between. CDR3 in DNA: TGTGCCAGCAGCTTAGAACTGAGTTCGAACACCGGGGAGCTGTTTTTT. This encodes CASSLELSSNTGELFF.

This rearrangement joins TRBV14 to TRBJ2-3; D possibly corresponds to TRBD2 (5 bases). This CDR3 is built from 14 residues. Trimming stripped 1 base from V and 4 bases from J, with 9 bases between. Germline CDR1 and CDR2: SGHDN and FVKESK. CDR3 sequence reads: CASSQGGSPDTQYF. CDR3 in DNA: TGTGCCAGCAGCCAAGGAGGGAGCCCAGATACGCAGTATTTT.

Only one count was recorded for this clone. J is TRBJ2-1 and V is TRBV5-8; the match to TRBD2 covers 11 bases. Per the germline V gene, CDR1 is SGHTS and CDR2 is YDEGEE. This CDR3 has 17 amino acids. The trim removed 2 bases at V and 6 bases at J, leaving 10 bases unmatched. DNA of the CDR3: TGTGCCAGCAGCTTACGTTTAGCGGGAGGGCGTAGCAATGAGCAGTTCTTC. It translates to CASSLRLAGGRSNEQFF.

The chain is built from TRBV7-2 and TRBJ2-1; the match to TRBD1 covers 9 bases. The CDR3 is 15 residues long. The junction had 3 bases not matched to a gene; V was cut back by 4 bases and J by 2 bases. Germline values: CDR1 SGHTA, CDR2 FQGNSA. The CDR3 coding sequence is TGTGCCAGCAGCTCAGACAGGGGGGCCTACAATGAGCAGTTCTTC. It is translated as CASSSDRGAYNEQFF. The full variable domain, its missing parts supplied by reference TRBV7-2 and TRBJ2-1, is GAGVSQSPSNKVTEKGKDVELRCDPISGHTALYWYRQSLGQGLEFLIYFQGNSAPDKSGLPSDRFSAERTGGSVSTLTIQRTQQEDSAVYLCASSSDRGAYNEQFFGPGTRLTVL.

The chain combines TRBV18 with TRBJ2-2; D is uncertain. The CDR3 runs to 11 residues. The ends were cut back, 4 bases at V and 8 bases at J, with 5 bases in the middle. CDR1 and CDR2 from the germline V gene are KGHSH and LQKENI. CDR3 in DNA: TGTGCCAGCTCACTACAGGGGGAGCTGTTTTTT. This translates into CASSLQGELFF.

The genes are TRBV4-2 and TRBJ2-3; TRBD2 aligns across 7 bases. The CDR3 runs 15 residues. Germline assignment: CDR1 LGHNA and CDR2 YNFKEQ. Trimming removed 1 base from V and 4 bases from J; junction bases left unmatched: 5. The CDR3 DNA sequence: TGTGCCAGCAGCCAAGCCCTAGCGGTGGCAGATACGCAGTATTTT. It encodes CASSQALAVADTQYF.

The rearrangement uses TRBV9 and TRBJ2-5, with 10 bases lining up with TRBD2. This CDR3 contains 18 residues. V shed 0 bases, J shed 1 base, and the junction held 9 bases outside the gene matches. Germline V lookup: CDR1 SGDLS, CDR2 YYNGEE. Here the CDR3 reads CASSVAPRTSGIQETQYF. As DNA, the CDR3 is TGTGCCAGCAGCGTAGCCCCTAGAACTAGCGGGATCCAAGAGACCCAGTACTTC.